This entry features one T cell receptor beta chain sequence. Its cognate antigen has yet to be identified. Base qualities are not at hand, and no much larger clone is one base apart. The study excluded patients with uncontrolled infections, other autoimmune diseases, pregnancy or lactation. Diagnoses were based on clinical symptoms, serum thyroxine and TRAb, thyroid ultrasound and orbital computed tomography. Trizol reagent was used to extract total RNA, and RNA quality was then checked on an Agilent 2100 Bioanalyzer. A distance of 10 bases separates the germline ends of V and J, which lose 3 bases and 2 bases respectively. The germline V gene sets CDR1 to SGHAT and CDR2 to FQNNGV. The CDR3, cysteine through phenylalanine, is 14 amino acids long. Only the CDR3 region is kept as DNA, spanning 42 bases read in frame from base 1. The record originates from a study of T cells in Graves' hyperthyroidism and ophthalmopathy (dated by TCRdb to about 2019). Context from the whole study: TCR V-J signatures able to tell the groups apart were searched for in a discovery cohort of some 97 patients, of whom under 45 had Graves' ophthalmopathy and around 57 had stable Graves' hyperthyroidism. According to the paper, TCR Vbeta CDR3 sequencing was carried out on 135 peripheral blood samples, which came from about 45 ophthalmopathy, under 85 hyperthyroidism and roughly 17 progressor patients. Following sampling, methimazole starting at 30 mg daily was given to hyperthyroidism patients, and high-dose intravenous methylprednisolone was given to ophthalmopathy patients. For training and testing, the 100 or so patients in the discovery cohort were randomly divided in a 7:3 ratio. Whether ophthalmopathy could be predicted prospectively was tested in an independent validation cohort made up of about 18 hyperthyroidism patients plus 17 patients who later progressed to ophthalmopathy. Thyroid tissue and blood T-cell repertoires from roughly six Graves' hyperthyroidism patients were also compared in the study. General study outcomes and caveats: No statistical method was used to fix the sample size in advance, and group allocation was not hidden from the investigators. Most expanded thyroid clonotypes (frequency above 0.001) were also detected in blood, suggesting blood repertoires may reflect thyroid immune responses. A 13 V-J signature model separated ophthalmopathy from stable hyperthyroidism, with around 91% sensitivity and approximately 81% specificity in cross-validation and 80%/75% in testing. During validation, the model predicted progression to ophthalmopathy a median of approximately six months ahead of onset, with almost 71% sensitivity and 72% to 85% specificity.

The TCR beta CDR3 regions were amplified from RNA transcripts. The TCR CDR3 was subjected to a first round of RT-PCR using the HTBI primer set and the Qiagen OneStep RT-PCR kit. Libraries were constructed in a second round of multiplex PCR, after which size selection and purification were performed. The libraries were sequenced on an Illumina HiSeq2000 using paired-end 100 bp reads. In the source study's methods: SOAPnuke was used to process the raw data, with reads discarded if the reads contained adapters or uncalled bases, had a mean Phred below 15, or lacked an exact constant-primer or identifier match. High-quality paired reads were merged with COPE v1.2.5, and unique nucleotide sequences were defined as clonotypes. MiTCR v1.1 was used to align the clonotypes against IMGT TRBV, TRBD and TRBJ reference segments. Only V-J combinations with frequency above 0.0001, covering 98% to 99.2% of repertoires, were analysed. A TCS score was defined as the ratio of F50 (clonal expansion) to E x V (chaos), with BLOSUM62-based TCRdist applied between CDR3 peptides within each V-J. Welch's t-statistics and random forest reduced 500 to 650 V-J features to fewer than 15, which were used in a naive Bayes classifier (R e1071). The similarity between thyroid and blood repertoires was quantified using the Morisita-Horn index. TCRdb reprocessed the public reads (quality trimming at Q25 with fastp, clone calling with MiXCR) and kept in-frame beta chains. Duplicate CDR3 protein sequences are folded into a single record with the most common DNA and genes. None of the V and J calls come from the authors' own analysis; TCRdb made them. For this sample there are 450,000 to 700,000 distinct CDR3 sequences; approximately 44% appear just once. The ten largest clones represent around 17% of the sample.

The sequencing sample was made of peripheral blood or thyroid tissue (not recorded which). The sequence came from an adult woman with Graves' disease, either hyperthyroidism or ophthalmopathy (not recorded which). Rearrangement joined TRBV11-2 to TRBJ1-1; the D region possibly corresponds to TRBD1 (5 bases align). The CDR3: CASSFDRQNTEAFF. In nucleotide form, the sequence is TGTGCCAGCAGCTTCGACAGACAAAACACTGAAGCTTTCTTT.